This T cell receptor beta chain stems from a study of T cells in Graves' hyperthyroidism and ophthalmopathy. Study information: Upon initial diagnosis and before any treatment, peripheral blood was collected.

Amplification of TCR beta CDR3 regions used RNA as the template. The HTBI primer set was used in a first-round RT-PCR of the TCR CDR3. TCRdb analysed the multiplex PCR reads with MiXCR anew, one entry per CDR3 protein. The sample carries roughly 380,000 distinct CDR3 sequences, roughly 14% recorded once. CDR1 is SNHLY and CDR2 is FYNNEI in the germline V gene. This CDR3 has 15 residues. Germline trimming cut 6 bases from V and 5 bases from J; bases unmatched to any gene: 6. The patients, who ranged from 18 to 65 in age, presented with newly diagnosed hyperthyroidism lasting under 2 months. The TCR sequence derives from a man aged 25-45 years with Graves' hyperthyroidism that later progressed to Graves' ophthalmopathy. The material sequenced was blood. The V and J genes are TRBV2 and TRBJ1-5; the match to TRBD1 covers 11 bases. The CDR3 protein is CASSQLGQGDQPQHF. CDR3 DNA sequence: TGTGCCAGCAGCCAACTGGGACAGGGGGATCAGCCCCAGCATTTT. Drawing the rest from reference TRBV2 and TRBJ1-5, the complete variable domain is EPEVTQTPSHQVTQMGQEVILRCVPISNHLYFYWYRQILGQKVEFLVSFYNNEISEKSEIFDDQFSVERPDGSNFTLKIRSTKLEDSAMYFCASSQLGQGDQPQHFGDGTRLSIL.